The 17 T cell receptor beta chains below all came from one sample that was sequenced in a study of T cells after yellow fever vaccination. Each CDR3 protein is one row after TCRdb ran MiXCR on the 5' RACE reads. The sample lists about 85,000 distinct CDR3 sequences; about an eighth were seen once. Sequencing used CD8+ T cells not binding an NS4B(214-222) dextramer, sorted from PBMCs, obtained about 21 days after the first yellow fever vaccination. The source is a man younger than 30 who received the YFV17D yellow fever vaccine.

The table lists this clonotype with a few counts. This chain joins TRBV11-2 and TRBJ1-2; the D is unclear. The CDR3 extends over 12 amino acids. The germline V and J ends were trimmed by 1 base and 6 bases, with 6 bases remaining between them. CDR1 and CDR2 from the germline V gene are SGHAT and FQNNGV. Here the CDR3 DNA reads TGTGCCAGCAGCTTAGTCGGCCATGGCTACACCTTC. Translated: CASSLVGHGYTF.

This clonotype was seen more than once but under ten times. This chain uses TRBV7-2 with TRBJ2-7; 11 bases fit TRBD2. V was clipped by 1 base and J by 1 base; unmatched bases: 6. The CDR3 has 17 residues. Germline CDR1 SGHTA, CDR2 FQGNSA. For the CDR3, the DNA is TGTGCCAGCAGCTTAGGCCTAGCGGGGGGCATTTCCTACGAGCAGTACTTC. It yields the protein CASSLGLAGGISYEQYF.

V and J are TRBV28 and TRBJ1-2, with unresolved D. The V end was cut by 3 bases, the J end by 6 bases, with 11 bases between. The CDR3 runs to 13 residues. The germline CDR1 and CDR2 sequences are MDHEN and SYDVKM. For the CDR3, the DNA is TGTGCCAGCAGTTTTGGGTGGAATAATGGCTACACCTTC. Its protein is CASSFGWNNGYTF.

This clonotype was seen only once. One end of the junction does not line up with germline, which may come from a read error. This chain connects TRBV12-3 or TRBV12-4 to TRBJ2-2, with D possibly called TRBD1 or TRBD2 (5 bases each). The CDR3 totals 14 residues. CDR3 region: CASRAVKGTVELFF. In DNA form, the CDR3 reads TGTGCCAGCAGGGCGGTTAAGGGGACCGTGGAGCTGTTTTTT.

The chain is built from TRBV29-1 and TRBJ2-3; tentatively, D is TRBD1 or TRBD2 (5 bases each). Germline V lookup: CDR1 SQVTM, CDR2 ANQGSEA. The length of the CDR3 is 14 residues. The V end was cut by 4 bases, the J end by 2 bases, with 13 bases between. CDR3 protein: CSVGGDAYTDTQYF. CDR3 sequence (DNA): TGCAGCGTTGGTGGGGACGCCTACACAGATACGCAGTATTTT.

The chain is built from TRBV6-5 and TRBJ2-5; D gene uncertain. Trimming stripped 6 bases from V and 5 bases from J, with 7 bases between. The CDR3 extends over 11 amino acids. Looked up from germline, CDR1 is MNHEY and CDR2 is SVGAGI. CDR3 sequence: CASRHGETQYF. DNA of the CDR3: TGTGCCAGCAGACACGGGGAGACCCAGTACTTC.

The gene calls are TRBV10-3 and TRBJ2-7; TRBD2 matches 7 bases. J was trimmed by 4 bases and V by 9 bases; bases with no gene match: 27. Germline lookup yields CDR1 ENHRY and CDR2 SYGVKD. The CDR3 contains 19 residues. The CDR3, as DNA: TGTGCCATGGGCCCCGGGCCGGGAATAGGGAGGGAACGCCGGTACGAGCAGTACTTC. Translating gives CAMGPGPGIGRERRYEQYF.

This chain connects TRBV19 to TRBJ2-7; D is perhaps TRBD1 (5 bases). Germline assignment: CDR1 LNHDA and CDR2 SQIVND (reference sequence). This CDR3 comprises 14 residues. V gave up 3 bases and J gave up 0 bases, with 9 bases separating them. The CDR3 loop reads CASSMLDSSYEQYF. In nucleotides, the CDR3 is TGTGCCAGTAGTATGCTTGACAGCTCCTACGAGCAGTACTTC.

This rearrangement joins TRBV4-3 to TRBJ2-2, with D maybe TRBD2 (5 bases). CDR3 length: 14 amino acids. Trimming shortened V by 1 base and J by 3 bases, and 6 bases separated the two germline ends. Germline CDR1 reads LGHNA; CDR2 reads YSLEER. DNA for the CDR3: TGCGCCAGCAGCCAAGTCGGGGACACCGGGGAGCTGTTTTTT. The encoded protein is CASSQVGDTGELFF.

The chain links TRBV5-1 to TRBJ2-7, with D perhaps being TRBD1 or TRBD2 (5 bases each). Germline V CDR1 and CDR2: SGHRS, YFSETQ. Trimming took 4 bases from V and 3 from J, leaving 14 bases between them. CDR3 length equals 14 residues. In nucleotides, the CDR3 is TGCGCCAGCAGCATCGGGACGGGAAACTACGAGCAGTACGTC. This sequence encodes CASSIGTGNYEQYV.

Only a few counts were recorded for this clonotype. V is TRBV29-1 and J is TRBJ2-3; D is ambiguous. V lost 4 bases and J 0 bases, leaving 11 bases between the germline ends. From germline, CDR1 is SQVTM and CDR2 ANQGSEA. CDR3 size: 14 residues. The CDR3 DNA reads TGCAGCGTTGTAGGCGGAGCTAGCACAGATACGCAGTATTTT. It translates to CSVVGGASTDTQYF.

V gene TRBV7-9 combines with J gene TRBJ2-7; 13 bases fit TRBD2. Germline loops: CDR1 SEHNR, CDR2 FQNEAQ (reference sequence). The V gene end was trimmed by 4 bases and the J gene end by 4 bases; junction bases not matched to a gene: 10. CDR3 length: 17 amino acids. The CDR3 DNA reads TGTGCCAGCAGCTCGGGCGGACTAGCGGGGGCCGATTACGAGCAGTACGTC. It yields the protein CASSSGGLAGADYEQYV.

V is TRBV4-1 and J is TRBJ2-7; D gene uncertain. V gave up 0 bases and J gave up 3 bases, with 6 bases separating them. This CDR3 has 13 residues. From germline, CDR1 is MGHRA and CDR2 YSYEKL. This CDR3 reads CASSQDSGYEQYV. CDR3 bases: TGCGCCAGCAGCCAAGATTCAGGCTACGAGCAGTACGTC.

This clonotype was recorded a few times. The J gene is TRBJ2-1, the V gene TRBV29-1; 15 bases are a match to TRBD2. The CDR3 contains 15 residues. The germline V gene has CDR1 SQVTM and CDR2 ANQGSEA. V dropped 7 bases and J dropped 8; count of bases not matched to a gene: 9. The CDR3 coding sequence is TGCAGCGACCTAGGACTAGCGGGGGGGCGCGATGAGCAGTTCTTC. It is translated as CSDLGLAGGRDEQFF.

This rearrangement joins TRBV14 to TRBJ2-7; 7 bases are shared with TRBD1. The CDR3 covers 13 residues. Germline V gene lookup returns CDR1 SGHDN and CDR2 FVKESK. The ends lost 2 bases at V and 6 bases at J; junction bases unmatched: 4. The CDR3 DNA is TGTGCCAGCAGCCAATACCGACAGGGCGAGCAGTACGTC. Its protein is CASSQYRQGEQYV.

This clonotype has just a few counts. The chain has TRBV6-5 and TRBJ1-1; 8 bases align to TRBD1. The V gene's germline CDR1 is MNHEY and CDR2 SVGAGI. V gave up 6 bases and J gave up 2 bases; unmatched junction bases: 17. The CDR3 covers 18 residues. Here the CDR3 reads CASSRPVKQGAFNTEAFF. The CDR3 coding sequence is TGTGCCAGCAGCCGACCAGTCAAGCAGGGGGCCTTCAACACTGAAGCTTTCTTT.

This clonotype has just a few counts. The chain carries TRBV5-1 and TRBJ2-3; weak D call: TRBD2 (6 bases). The CDR3 runs to 18 residues. With 3 bases removed from V and 5 bases from J, the gap between germline ends came to 25 bases. Germline loops: CDR1 SGHRS, CDR2 YFSETQ. The CDR3 is CASSSRVVAAPSQDTQYF. The CDR3 DNA follows: TGCGCCAGCAGCTCTAGGGTGGTAGCGGCTCCCTCTCAAGATACGCAGTATTTT.